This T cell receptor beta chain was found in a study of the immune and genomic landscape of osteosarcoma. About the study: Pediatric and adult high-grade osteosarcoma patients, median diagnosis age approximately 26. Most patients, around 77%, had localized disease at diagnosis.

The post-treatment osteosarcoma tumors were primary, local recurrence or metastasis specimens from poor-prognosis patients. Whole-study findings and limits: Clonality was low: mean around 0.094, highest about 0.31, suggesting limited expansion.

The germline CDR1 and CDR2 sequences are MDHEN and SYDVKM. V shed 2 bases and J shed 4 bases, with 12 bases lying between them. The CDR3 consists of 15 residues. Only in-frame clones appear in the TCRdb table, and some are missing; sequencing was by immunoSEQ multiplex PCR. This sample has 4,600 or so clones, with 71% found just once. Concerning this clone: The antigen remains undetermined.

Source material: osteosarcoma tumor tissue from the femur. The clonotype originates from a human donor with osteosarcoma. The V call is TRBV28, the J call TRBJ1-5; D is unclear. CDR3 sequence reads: CASSLVKLNNQPQHF. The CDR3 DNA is TGTGCCAGCAGTTTAGTGAAACTGAATAATCAGCCCCAGCATTTT.